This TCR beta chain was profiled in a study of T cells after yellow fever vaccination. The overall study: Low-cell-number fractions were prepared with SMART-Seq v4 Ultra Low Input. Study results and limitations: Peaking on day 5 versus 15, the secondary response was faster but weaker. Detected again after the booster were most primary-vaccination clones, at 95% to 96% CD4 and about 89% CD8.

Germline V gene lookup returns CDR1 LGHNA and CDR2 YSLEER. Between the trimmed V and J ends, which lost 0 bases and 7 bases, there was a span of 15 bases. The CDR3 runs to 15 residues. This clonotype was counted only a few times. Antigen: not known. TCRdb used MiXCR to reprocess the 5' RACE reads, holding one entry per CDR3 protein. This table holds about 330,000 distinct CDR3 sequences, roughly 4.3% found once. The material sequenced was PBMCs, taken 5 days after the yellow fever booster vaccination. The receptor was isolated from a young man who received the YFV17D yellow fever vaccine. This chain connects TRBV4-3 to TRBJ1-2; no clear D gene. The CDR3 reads CASSQDSGGYGGYTF. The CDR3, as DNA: TGCGCCAGCAGCCAAGATAGCGGAGGGTACGGTGGCTACACCTTC.